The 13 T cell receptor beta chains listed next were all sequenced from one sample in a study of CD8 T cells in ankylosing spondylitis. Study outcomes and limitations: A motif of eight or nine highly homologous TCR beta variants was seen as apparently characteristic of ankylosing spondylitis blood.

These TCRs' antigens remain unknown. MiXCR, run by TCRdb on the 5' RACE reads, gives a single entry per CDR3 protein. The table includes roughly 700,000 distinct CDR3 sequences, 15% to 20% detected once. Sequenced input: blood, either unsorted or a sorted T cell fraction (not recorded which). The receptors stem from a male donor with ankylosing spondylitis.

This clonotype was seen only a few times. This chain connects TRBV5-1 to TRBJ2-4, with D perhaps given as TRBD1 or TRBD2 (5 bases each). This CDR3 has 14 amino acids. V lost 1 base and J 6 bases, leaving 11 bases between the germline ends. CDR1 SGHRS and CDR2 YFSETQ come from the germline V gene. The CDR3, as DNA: TGCGCCAGCAGCTTGCGAGGGGAAGGAAACATTCAGTACTTC. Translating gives CASSLRGEGNIQYF.

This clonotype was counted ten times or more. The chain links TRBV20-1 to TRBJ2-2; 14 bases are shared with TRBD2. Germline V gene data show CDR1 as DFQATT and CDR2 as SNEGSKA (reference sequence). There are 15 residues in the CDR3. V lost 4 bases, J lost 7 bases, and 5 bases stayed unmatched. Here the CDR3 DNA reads TGCAGTGCTATAGCCGGGACTAGCGGGAGCGGGGAGCTGTTTTTT. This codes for CSAIAGTSGSGELFF.

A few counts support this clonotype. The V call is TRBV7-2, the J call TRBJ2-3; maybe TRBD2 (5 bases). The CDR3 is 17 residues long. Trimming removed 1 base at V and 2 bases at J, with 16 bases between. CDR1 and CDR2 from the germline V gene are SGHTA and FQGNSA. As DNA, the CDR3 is TGTGCCAGCAGCTTAGTAGCGACACCCGGCACCACAGATACGCAGTATTTT. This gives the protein CASSLVATPGTTDTQYF.

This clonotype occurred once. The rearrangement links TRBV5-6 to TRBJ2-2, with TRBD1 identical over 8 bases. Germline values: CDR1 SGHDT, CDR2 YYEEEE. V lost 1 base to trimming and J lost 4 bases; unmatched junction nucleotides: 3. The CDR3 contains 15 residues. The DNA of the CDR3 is TGTGCCAGCAGCTTGACGACAGGGGTCACCGGGGAGCTGTTTTTT. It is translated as CASSLTTGVTGELFF.

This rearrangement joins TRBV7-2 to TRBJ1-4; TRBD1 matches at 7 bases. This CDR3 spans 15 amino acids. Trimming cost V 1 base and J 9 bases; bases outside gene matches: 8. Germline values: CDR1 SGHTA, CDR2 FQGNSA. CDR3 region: CASSLEGASYQKLFF. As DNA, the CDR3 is TGTGCCAGCAGCTTAGAGGGGGCCAGCTATCAAAAACTGTTTTTT.

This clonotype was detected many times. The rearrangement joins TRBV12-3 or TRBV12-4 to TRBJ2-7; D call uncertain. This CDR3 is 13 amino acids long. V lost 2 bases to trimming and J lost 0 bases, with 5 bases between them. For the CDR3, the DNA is TGTGCCAGCAGTTTATCACACTCCTACGAGCAGTACTTC. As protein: CASSLSHSYEQYF.

The CDR3 region is CASSPTSLGSYNEQFF. DNA of the CDR3: TGTGCCAGCAGTCCGACGTCCCTGGGGTCCTACAATGAGCAGTTCTTC. This chain uses TRBV12-3 or TRBV12-4 with TRBJ2-1; D not certain. The V and J ends lost 5 bases and 1 base respectively, with 15 bases between them. This CDR3 spans 16 amino acids.

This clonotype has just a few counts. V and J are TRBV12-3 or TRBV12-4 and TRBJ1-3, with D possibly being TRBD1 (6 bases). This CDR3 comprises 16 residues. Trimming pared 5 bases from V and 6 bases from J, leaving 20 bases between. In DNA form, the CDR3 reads TGTGCCAGCAGTCGCCACAGGGAGACGGCGGCAAACACCATATATTTT. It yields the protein CASSRHRETAANTIYF.

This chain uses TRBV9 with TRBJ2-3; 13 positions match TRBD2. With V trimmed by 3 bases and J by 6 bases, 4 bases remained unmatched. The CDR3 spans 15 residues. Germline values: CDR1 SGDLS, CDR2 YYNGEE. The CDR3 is CASSGGTSGADTQYF. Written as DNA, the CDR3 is TGTGCCAGCAGCGGCGGGACTAGCGGGGCTGATACGCAGTATTTT. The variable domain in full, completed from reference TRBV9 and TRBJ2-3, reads DSGVTQTPKHLITATGQRVTLRCSPRSGDLSVYWYQQSLDQGLQFLIQYYNGEERAKGNILERFSAQQFPDLHSELNLSSLELGDSALYFCASSGGTSGADTQYFGPGTRLTVL.

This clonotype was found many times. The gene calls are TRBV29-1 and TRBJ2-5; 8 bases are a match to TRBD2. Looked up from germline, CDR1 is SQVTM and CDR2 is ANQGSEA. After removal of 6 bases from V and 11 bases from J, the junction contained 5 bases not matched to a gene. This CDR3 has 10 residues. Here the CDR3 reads CSVDSGVQYF. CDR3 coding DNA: TGCAGCGTGGATAGCGGGGTACAGTACTTC.

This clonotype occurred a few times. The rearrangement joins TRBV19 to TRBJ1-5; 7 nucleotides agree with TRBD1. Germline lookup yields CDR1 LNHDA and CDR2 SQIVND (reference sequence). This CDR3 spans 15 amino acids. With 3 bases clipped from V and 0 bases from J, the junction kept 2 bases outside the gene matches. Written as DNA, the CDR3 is TGTGCCAGTAGTATGGGGACAGTTAGCAATCAGCCCCAGCATTTT. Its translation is CASSMGTVSNQPQHF.

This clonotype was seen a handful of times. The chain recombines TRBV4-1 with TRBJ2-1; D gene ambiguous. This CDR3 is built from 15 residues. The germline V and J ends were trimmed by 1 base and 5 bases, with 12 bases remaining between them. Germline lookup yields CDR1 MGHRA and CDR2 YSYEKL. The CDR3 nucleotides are TGCGCCAGCAGCCAAGGGGTTACTTGGAACAATGAGCAGTTCTTC. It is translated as CASSQGVTWNNEQFF.

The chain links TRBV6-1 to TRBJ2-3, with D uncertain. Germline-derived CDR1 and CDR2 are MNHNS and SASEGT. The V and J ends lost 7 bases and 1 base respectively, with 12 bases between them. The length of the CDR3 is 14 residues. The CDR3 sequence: CASTARRGTDTQYF. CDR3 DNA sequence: TGTGCCAGCACCGCCAGACGGGGCACAGATACGCAGTATTTT.